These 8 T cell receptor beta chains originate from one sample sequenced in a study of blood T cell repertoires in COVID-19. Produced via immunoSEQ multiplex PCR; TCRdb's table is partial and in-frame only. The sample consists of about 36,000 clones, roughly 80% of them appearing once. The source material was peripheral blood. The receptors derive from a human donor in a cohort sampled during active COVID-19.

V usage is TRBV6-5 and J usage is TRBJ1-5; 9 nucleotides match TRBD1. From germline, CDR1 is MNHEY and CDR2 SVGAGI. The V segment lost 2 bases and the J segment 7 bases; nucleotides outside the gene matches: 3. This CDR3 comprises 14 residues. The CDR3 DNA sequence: TGTGCCAGCAGTTACACAGGGGGCGGCCAGCCCCAGCATTTT. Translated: CASSYTGGGQPQHF.

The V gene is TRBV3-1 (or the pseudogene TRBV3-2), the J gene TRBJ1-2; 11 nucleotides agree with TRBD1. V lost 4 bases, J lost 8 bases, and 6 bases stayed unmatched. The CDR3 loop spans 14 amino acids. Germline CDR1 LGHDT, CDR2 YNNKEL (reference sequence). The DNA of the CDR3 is TGTGCCAGCAGCCCCATACGGACAGGGGGCGGCTACACCTTC. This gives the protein CASSPIRTGGGYTF.

The CDR3 DNA follows: TGTGCCAGTAGTAACCGGGACAGGGCTAACATTCAGTACTTC. Translating gives CASSNRDRANIQYF. This rearrangement joins TRBV19 to TRBJ2-4; 9 bases fit TRBD1. Germline CDR1 and CDR2: LNHDA and SQIVND (reference sequence). CDR3 length: 14 residues. V lost 4 bases, J lost 7 bases, and 5 bases stayed unmatched.

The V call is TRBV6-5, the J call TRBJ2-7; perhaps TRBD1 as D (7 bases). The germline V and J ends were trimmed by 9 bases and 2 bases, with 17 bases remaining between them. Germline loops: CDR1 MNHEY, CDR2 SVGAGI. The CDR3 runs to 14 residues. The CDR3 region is CASIAGQIPYEQYF. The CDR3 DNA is TGTGCCAGTATCGCGGGACAGATCCCCTACGAGCAGTACTTC.

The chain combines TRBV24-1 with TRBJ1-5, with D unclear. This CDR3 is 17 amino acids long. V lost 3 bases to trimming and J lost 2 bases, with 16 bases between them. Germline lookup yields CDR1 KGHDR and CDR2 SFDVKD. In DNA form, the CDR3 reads TGTGCCACCAGTGATATCCACAGCGGTTGGGGCAATCAGCCCCAGCATTTT. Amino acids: CATSDIHSGWGNQPQHF.

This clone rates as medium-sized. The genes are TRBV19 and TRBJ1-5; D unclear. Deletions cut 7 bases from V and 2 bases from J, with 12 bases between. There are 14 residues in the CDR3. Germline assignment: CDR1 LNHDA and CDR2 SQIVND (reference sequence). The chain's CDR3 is CASTSVGRNQPQHF. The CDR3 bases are TGTGCCAGTACTAGCGTAGGGCGCAATCAGCCCCAGCATTTT.

The CDR3 here is CASTPAPQDQPQHF. The CDR3 DNA reads as TGTGCCAGTACCCCCGCACCACAAGATCAGCCCCAGCATTTT. The gene calls are TRBV19 and TRBJ1-5, with no clear D. Germline V CDR1 and CDR2: LNHDA, SQIVND (reference sequence). The V and J ends lost 7 bases and 5 bases respectively, with 15 bases between them. There are 14 residues in the CDR3.

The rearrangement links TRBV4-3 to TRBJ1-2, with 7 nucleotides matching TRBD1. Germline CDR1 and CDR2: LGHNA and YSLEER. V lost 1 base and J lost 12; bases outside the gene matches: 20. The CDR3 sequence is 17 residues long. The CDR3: CASSQAAGPGTAYAHTF. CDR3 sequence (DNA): TGCGCCAGCAGCCAAGCGGCTGGACCTGGGACAGCTTACGCCCACACCTTC.